The 17 T cell receptor beta chains presented below share a single source sample, sequenced in a study of breast tumors, draining lymph nodes, adjacent tissues (dated by TCRdb to about 2016). The library was generated by multiplex PCR. TCRdb names Illumina HiSeq 2000 as the instrument used. The raw public data were reprocessed by TCRdb itself: fastp quality trimming at Q25, MiXCR clonotype calling, in-frame beta chains only. CDR3 protein duplicates are merged, each entry listing the most common genes and DNA. Present in this sample are some 200,000 distinct CDR3 sequences, approximately 31% of which were seen just once. 4% to 5.5% of the sample is held by the ten biggest clonotypes. Lymph node samples came from the axillary draining lymph nodes of breast cancer patients. The sequencing input was axillary lymph node tissue. These receptors were collected from a female donor with breast cancer. Some clones in this sample may be carry-over from other donors' samples.

This clonotype has ten or more counts. This chain joins TRBV2 and TRBJ2-5, with 9 bases that match TRBD1. The J segment lost 2 bases and the V segment lost 6 bases, leaving 4 bases of the junction unmatched. Germline V gene lookup returns CDR1 SNHLY and CDR2 FYNNEI. The CDR3 runs 14 residues. This CDR3 reads CASREDRGQETQYF. CDR3 DNA sequence: TGTGCCAGCAGGGAGGACAGGGGTCAAGAGACCCAGTACTTC. The full variable domain, its missing parts supplied by reference TRBV2 and TRBJ2-5, is EPEVTQTPSHQVTQMGQEVILRCVPISNHLYFYWYRQILGQKVEFLVSFYNNEISEKSEIFDDQFSVERPDGSNFTLKIRSTKLEDSAMYFCASREDRGQETQYFGPGTRLLVL.

A note on this clonotype: Given a much more abundant clone one base away, this may be a read error. The chain links TRBV6-1 to TRBJ2-2; D is undetermined. Trimming pared 6 bases from V and 3 bases from J, leaving 8 bases between. Germline V gene lookup returns CDR1 MNHNS and CDR2 SASEGT. The CDR3 is 13 residues long. CDR3 loop: CASSRLYTGELFF. As DNA, the CDR3 is TGTGCCAGCAGCCGACTCTACACCGGGGAGCTGTTTTTT.

This clonotype has a count of ten or more. The chain has TRBV5-6 and TRBJ2-1; D not resolved. CDR1 is SGHDT and CDR2 is YYEEEE in the germline V gene. Trimming took off 0 bases at V and 5 bases at J, with 3 bases between the two ends. This CDR3 contains 12 residues. CDR3 coding DNA: TGTGCCAGCAGCTTGGAACACAATGAGCAGTTCTTC. This sequence encodes CASSLEHNEQFF.

With regard to this clonotype: The DNA is left out, because the CDR3 cannot be placed on it with certainty; the CDR3 is given as TCRdb lists it. The chain is built from TRBV7-9 and TRBJ2-3; the DNA was not compared with TRBD1, the D call given in the table. The V gene's germline CDR1 is SEHNR and CDR2 FQNEAQ (reference sequence). The CDR3 has 22 amino acids, counting both end residues. The CDR3 here is CASSFYICSAPVGAGNTDTQYF.

In its sample, this clonotype was seen many times. J is TRBJ2-5 and V is TRBV5-4; the match to TRBD2 covers 10 bases. The germline CDR1 and CDR2 sequences are SGHNT and YYREEE (reference sequence). This CDR3 is built from 15 residues. V lost 4 bases and J lost 2; bases outside the gene matches: 5. The CDR3 protein is CASSPTSGFQETQYF. The CDR3 DNA follows: TGTGCCAGCAGCCCGACTAGCGGGTTTCAAGAGACCCAGTACTTC.

This clonotype was counted once. This may be a read error: a much more frequent sequence differs by one nucleotide. The CDR3 region is CASNKQGSTEAFF. The CDR3 coding sequence is TGTGCCAGCAACAAACAGGGGAGCACTGAAGCTTTCTTT. This sequence joins TRBV2 and TRBJ1-1, with 7 positions matching TRBD1. The CDR3 loop spans 13 amino acids. Germline assignment: CDR1 SNHLY and CDR2 FYNNEI. The trim removed 7 bases at V and 4 bases at J, leaving 6 bases unmatched.

This clonotype has at least ten counts. The chain uses TRBV4-3 and TRBJ2-1; the match to TRBD1 covers 7 bases. V lost 2 bases and J lost 8; bases outside the gene matches: 6. Germline values: CDR1 LGHNA, CDR2 YSLEER. The CDR3 has 14 residues. The CDR3 bases are TGCGCCAGCAGCCAAAACGACAGGGACGATGAGCAGTTCTTC. This translates into CASSQNDRDDEQFF.

To note about this clonotype: The conserved closing phenylalanine or tryptophan is absent in this CDR3, likely reflecting a read error. It is unclear where the CDR3 begins or ends on the DNA, so no DNA is shown, and the CDR3 is as TCRdb lists it. The chain links TRBV24-1 to TRBJ2-2; TRBD2, the table's D call, was not compared with the DNA. Per germline, CDR1 KGHDR and CDR2 SFDVKD. Inclusive of both ends, the CDR3 amounts to 18 amino acids. CDR3: CATSLETSGGVEHRGAVL.

This clonotype was seen many times. The rearrangement links TRBV20-1 to TRBJ2-7; 12 bases line up with TRBD2. CDR1 and CDR2 (germline): DFQATT, SNEGSKA (reference sequence). This CDR3 comprises 16 residues. V dropped 0 bases and J dropped 2; count of bases not matched to a gene: 5. As DNA, the CDR3 is TGCAGTGCTAGAGATCCTAGCGGGAGGGCCGCCTACGAGCAGTACTTC. It specifies CSARDPSGRAAYEQYF.

Concerning this clonotype itself: A read error may explain this, as a much larger clone is one base away. J is TRBJ2-1 and V is TRBV20-1; the D is unclear. Germline CDR1 and CDR2: DFQATT and SNEGSKA (reference sequence). CDR3 size: 12 residues. CDR3 coding DNA: TGCAGTGCTAGAAAGGCACCCAATGAGCCGTTCTTC. It translates to CSARKAPNEPFF.

The sample holds a few counts of this clonotype. Being one base from a much bigger clone, this may be a read error. The V gene is TRBV5-6, the J gene TRBJ2-1; TRBD1 is a possible D gene (6 bases). The CDR3 loop spans 18 amino acids. V was pared by 6 bases and J by 3 bases, with 25 bases between. Germline V gene lookup returns CDR1 SGHDT and CDR2 YYEEEE. CDR3 bases: TGTGCCAGCAACTCCCAGTTGGCGAGGGGACACAGCTACAATGAGCAGTTCTTC. Translation: CASNSQLARGHSYNEQFF. Full variable domain (outside the CDR3, taken from reference TRBV5-6 and TRBJ2-1): DAGVTQSPTHLIKTRGQQVTLRCSPKSGHDTVSWYQQALGQGPQFIFQYYEEEERQRGNFPDRFSGHQFPNYSSELNVNALLLGDSALYLCASNSQLARGHSYNEQFFGPGTRLTVL.

The V and J genes are TRBV25-1 and TRBJ2-2; tentative D call: TRBD2 (6 bases). There are 17 residues in the CDR3. With 6 bases removed from V and 0 bases from J, the gap between germline ends came to 17 bases. Looked up from germline, CDR1 is MGHDK and CDR2 is SYGVNS. CDR3 DNA: TGTGCCAGCAGCGGGGGTCGGACTGGACCGAACACCGGGGAGCTGTTTTTT. Residues: CASSGGRTGPNTGELFF.

The chain joins TRBV20-1 to TRBJ1-1; a weak D match, TRBD1 (5 bases). The CDR3 is made up of 13 amino acids. Deletions cut 3 bases from V and 8 bases from J, with 16 bases between. Germline V gene lookup returns CDR1 DFQATT and CDR2 SNEGSKA (reference sequence). This CDR3 reads CSASSGSKAEAFF. Written as DNA, the CDR3 is TGCAGTGCTAGTTCAGGGTCAAAAGCGGAAGCTTTCTTT.

This clonotype was observed at least ten times. V gene TRBV3-1 combines with J gene TRBJ1-4; TRBD1 matches 7 bases. From germline, CDR1 is LGHDT and CDR2 YNNKEL (reference sequence). V lost 4 bases to trimming and J lost 4 bases; unmatched junction nucleotides: 3. The CDR3 is 14 residues long. In DNA form, the CDR3 reads TGTGCCAGCAGCCTTCAGGGGGTTAATGAAAAACTGTTTTTT. It specifies CASSLQGVNEKLFF.

The genes are TRBV7-3 and TRBJ2-3, with TRBD2 matching over 9 bases. Germline V gene lookup returns CDR1 SGHTA and CDR2 FQGTGA. The CDR3 consists of 21 residues. V was clipped by 1 base and J by 5 bases; unmatched bases: 22. The CDR3 DNA is TGTGCCAGCAGCTTAAGGGCGGCGGACAGGATGGCTAGCGGGGTTCGAGATACGCAGTATTTT. Translated, it gives CASSLRAADRMASGVRDTQYF.

The chain combines TRBV30 with TRBJ1-1, with D perhaps TRBD1 (6 bases). This CDR3 is 13 amino acids long. V lost 1 base, J lost 1 base, and 7 bases lay in between. Germline V gives CDR1 GTSNPN, CDR2 SVGIG (reference sequence). CDR3 residues: CAWSGQENTEAFF. The CDR3 nucleotides are TGTGCCTGGAGTGGACAGGAGAACACTGAAGCTTTCTTT.

This clonotype was observed at least ten times. V and J are TRBV5-8 and TRBJ1-5; TRBD1 is a possible D gene (6 bases). The CDR3 has 15 amino acids. The germline gives CDR1 SGHTS, CDR2 YDEGEE. The V end lost 4 bases, the J end lost 5 bases, and 16 bases lay between the germline ends. This CDR3 is CASSVDSRGDQPQHF. The CDR3 coding sequence is TGTGCCAGCAGCGTGGACAGCCGAGGGGATCAGCCCCAGCATTTT.